Below are 20 T cell receptor beta chains sequenced from a single sample in a study of Graves' ophthalmopathy and Graves' hyperthyroidism. TCR beta CDR3 regions were amplified from RNA transcripts. A first-round RT-PCR used HTBI primers, followed by a second-round multiplex PCR. TCRdb passed the multiplex PCR reads through MiXCR, listing each CDR3 protein once. The sample shows around 1,000,000 distinct CDR3 sequences, about 35% of them seen only once. Input material: peripheral blood or thyroid tissue (not recorded which). The receptors here all came from an adult man with Graves' hyperthyroidism.

The chain combines TRBV20-1 with TRBJ1-6; 7 bases map to TRBD1. Looked up from germline, CDR1 is DFQATT and CDR2 is SNEGSKA (reference sequence). Trimming cost V 3 bases and J 7 bases; bases outside gene matches: 6. The CDR3 is 14 amino acids. Written as DNA, the CDR3 is TGCAGTGCTAGTGAGGGGGCAAGGAATTCACCCCTCCACTTT. This encodes CSASEGARNSPLHF.

The CDR3 bases are TGCGCCAGCAGCTCCGAACCCTTTAGTACCTCTGGAAACACCATATATTTT. Its translation: CASSSEPFSTSGNTIYF. The chain combines TRBV5-1 with TRBJ1-3, with D unclear. The CDR3 totals 17 residues. Germline V lookup: CDR1 SGHRS, CDR2 YFSETQ. The V and J ends lost 3 bases and 0 bases respectively, with 16 bases between them.

This clonotype was recorded at least ten times. The rearrangement uses TRBV2 and TRBJ1-6; TRBD1 matches at 9 bases. Germline CDR1 is SNHLY and CDR2 is FYNNEI. J gave up 10 bases and V 7 bases, and 14 bases lay outside the gene matches. The CDR3 spans 16 residues. CDR3 residues: CASIGGGGQGISPLHF. DNA for the CDR3: TGTGCCAGCATTGGGGGGGGGGGACAGGGTATCTCACCCCTCCACTTT.

The gene calls are TRBV7-2 and TRBJ2-7; D is unclear. The CDR3 runs 14 residues. V dropped 2 bases and J dropped 9 bases, with 17 bases sitting between them. Per the germline V gene, CDR1 is SGHTA and CDR2 is FQGNSA. Written as DNA, the CDR3 is TGTGCCAGCAGCTTAATCGCCTGGCATATGACGCAGTACTTC. Translation gives CASSLIAWHMTQYF.

This clonotype occurred many times. J is TRBJ1-6 and V is TRBV12-3 or TRBV12-4, with D perhaps TRBD1 (5 bases). This CDR3 is 15 amino acids long. The V end was cut by 5 bases, the J end by 5 bases, with 13 bases between. DNA of the CDR3: TGTGCCAGCAGTACCTCAGGGTCCAATAATTCACCCCTCCACTTT. Translation gives CASSTSGSNNSPLHF.

This clonotype has at least ten counts. This CDR3 reads CASSGPGGETQYF. In DNA form, the CDR3 reads TGTGCCAGCAGTGGACCGGGAGGGGAGACCCAGTACTTC. This chain joins TRBV9 and TRBJ2-5, with TRBD2 matching over 8 bases. Germline V gene sequence: CDR1 SGDLS, CDR2 YYNGEE. Trimming cost V 5 bases and J 5 bases; bases outside gene matches: 5. The CDR3 runs to 13 residues.

Comment on this clonotype: One base away lies a much larger clone, so this may be a sequencing read error. The chain uses TRBV9 and TRBJ1-1, with unresolved D. The CDR3 has 12 residues. V was cut by 6 bases and J by 10 bases, with 16 bases left in between. Per the germline V gene, CDR1 is SGDLS and CDR2 is YYNGEE. CDR3: CASNSVPGPAFF. CDR3 sequence (DNA): TGTGCCAGCAACTCAGTTCCGGGCCCAGCTTTCTTT.

The gene calls are TRBV24-1 and TRBJ1-5, with D perhaps matching TRBD1 (5 bases). With 4 bases removed from V and 4 bases from J, the gap between germline ends came to 16 bases. Per the germline V gene, CDR1 is KGHDR and CDR2 is SFDVKD. The CDR3 runs to 16 residues. DNA for the CDR3: TGTGCCACCAGTGAGGGACCAGGGACCGGGAATCAGCCCCAGCATTTT. This gives the protein CATSEGPGTGNQPQHF.

Here the CDR3 reads CASSEYGGVGNQPQHF. CDR3 DNA sequence: TGTGCCAGCAGTGAATACGGGGGCGTCGGCAATCAGCCCCAGCATTTT. The chain combines TRBV6-1 with TRBJ1-5, with D possibly matching TRBD1 (6 bases). This CDR3 contains 16 residues. Germline V gene lookup returns CDR1 MNHNS and CDR2 SASEGT. The V and J ends lost 2 bases and 2 bases respectively, with 13 bases between them.

With regard to this clonotype: A single base separates this from a much larger clone, so it may be a read error. The chain combines TRBV2 with TRBJ1-1; D possibly corresponds to TRBD1 (6 bases). From germline, CDR1 is SNHLY and CDR2 FYNNEI. This CDR3 region has 15 residues. The CDR3, as DNA: TGTGCCAGCAGTGAAGTGGGGGGCTCGGGCACTGGAGCTTTCTTT. Translated, it gives CASSEVGGSGTGAFF.

This clonotype has ten or more counts. The chain carries TRBV20-1 and TRBJ2-5; TRBD2 aligns across 8 bases. The CDR3 is 15 residues long. J was trimmed by 4 bases and V by 2 bases; bases with no gene match: 9. Germline V gene data show CDR1 as DFQATT and CDR2 as SNEGSKA (reference sequence). The chain's CDR3 is CSARPPRGGGETQYF. The CDR3 coding sequence is TGCAGTGCTAGACCCCCACGGGGGGGAGGAGAGACCCAGTACTTC.

This clonotype was seen a few times. V gene TRBV7-6 combines with J gene TRBJ2-3, with D possibly being TRBD2 (6 bases). CDR3 length equals 15 residues. Germline CDR1 reads SGHVS; CDR2 reads FNYEAQ. Trimming pared 1 base from V and 4 bases from J, leaving 12 bases between. Here the CDR3 reads CASSLGGGAADTQYF. CDR3 bases: TGTGCCAGCAGCTTAGGCGGCGGGGCTGCAGATACGCAGTATTTT.

The chain has TRBV7-2 and TRBJ2-3, with 7 bases lining up with TRBD2. The V gene end was trimmed by 3 bases and the J gene end by 2 bases; junction bases not matched to a gene: 5. The CDR3 covers 15 residues. Per the germline V gene, CDR1 is SGHTA and CDR2 is FQGNSA. For the CDR3, the DNA is TGTGCCAGCAGCTTCCGAGCGGGGACCACAGATACGCAGTATTTT. This codes for CASSFRAGTTDTQYF. Full variable domain (rest looked up from reference TRBV7-2 and TRBJ2-3): GAGVSQSPSNKVTEKGKDVELRCDPISGHTALYWYRQSLGQGLEFLIYFQGNSAPDKSGLPSDRFSAERTGGSVSTLTIQRTQQEDSAVYLCASSFRAGTTDTQYFGPGTRLTVL.

This clonotype has ten or more counts. This chain links TRBV5-6 with TRBJ1-2; D is possibly TRBD1 (5 bases). Trimming left V 1 base short and J 0 bases short, with 10 bases between. Germline CDR1 is SGHDT and CDR2 is YYEEEE. The CDR3 runs to 15 residues. The CDR3 DNA reads as TGTGCCAGCAGCTTGCTTGAGGGGTCTAACTATGGCTACACCTTC. Translated: CASSLLEGSNYGYTF.

This rearrangement joins TRBV20-1 to TRBJ2-7; D is possibly TRBD1 or TRBD2 (5 bases each). Germline lookup yields CDR1 DFQATT and CDR2 SNEGSKA (reference sequence). V lost 3 bases, J lost 3 bases, and 15 bases lay in between. The CDR3 has 14 residues. The CDR3 sequence: CSARTGTGRYEQYF. The DNA for the CDR3 is TGCAGTGCTAGGACGGGAACAGGCCGCTACGAGCAGTACTTC.

This clonotype was counted a few times. The chain recombines TRBV7-2 with TRBJ1-5; D is possibly TRBD1 (6 bases). The germline V gene encodes CDR1 SGHTA and CDR2 FQGNSA. The CDR3 totals 16 residues. Trimming stripped 5 bases from V and 3 bases from J, with 17 bases between. In DNA form, the CDR3 reads TGTGCCAGCAGCCTTTCGACAGGAGCCCTCAATCAGCCCCAGCATTTT. It is translated as CASSLSTGALNQPQHF.

This clonotype was seen at least ten times. The J gene is TRBJ1-1, the V gene TRBV9; no firm D call. V gave up 1 base and J gave up 5 bases, with 9 bases separating them. The CDR3 runs to 13 residues. Per the germline V gene, CDR1 is SGDLS and CDR2 is YYNGEE. CDR3 bases: TGTGCCAGCAGCGTAAGGGTAGGGACTGAAGCTTTCTTT. Its translation: CASSVRVGTEAFF.

With respect to this clonotype: One junction end does not reproduce the germline sequence, and a read error may be involved. This chain joins TRBV25-1 and TRBJ1-3; D is undetermined. CDR1 and CDR2 (germline): MGHDK, SYGVNS. CDR3 length: 14 amino acids. The CDR3 DNA sequence: TGCGCCAGCAGTGAAGCGCTGGGCCCGGGTACCATATATTTT. Translated, it gives CASSEALGPGTIYF.

This clonotype was seen a few times. As DNA, the CDR3 is TGCAGTGCTAGAGAGACAGGGGGCGTAGGCCCCGGAGTAGGGTACTTC. Its protein is CSARETGGVGPGVGYF. This chain joins TRBV20-1 and TRBJ2-7; the match to TRBD1 covers 10 bases. The CDR3 contains 16 residues. Trimming took 0 bases from V and 12 from J; bases not matched to a gene: 17. The germline CDR1 and CDR2 sequences are DFQATT and SNEGSKA (reference sequence).

This clonotype was counted many times. The chain employs TRBV19 and TRBJ1-6; D is perhaps TRBD1 (6 bases). CDR1 is LNHDA, CDR2 SQIVND, per germline (reference sequence). The length of the CDR3 is 15 residues. V lost 4 bases to trimming and J lost 9 bases, with 16 bases between them. This CDR3 reads CASSTTGGASSPLHF. The CDR3 bases are TGTGCCAGTAGTACGACTGGGGGGGCGAGTTCACCCCTCCACTTT.